These 7 T cell receptor beta chains were all obtained from the same sample, sequenced in a study of breast tumors, draining lymph nodes, adjacent tissues. TCRdb ran MiXCR on the multiplex PCR reads and lists one entry per CDR3 protein. This table holds under 250,000 distinct CDR3 sequences, less than 40% found once. The lymph nodes were axillary draining lymph nodes from breast cancer patients. The sequenced sample was axillary lymph node tissue. All receptors come from a female donor with breast cancer. Some clones in this sample may be carry-over from other donors' samples.

The CDR3 DNA follows: TGTGCCACCAGTGCCGGGAGGGACTACAATGAGCAGTTCTTC. This codes for CATSAGRDYNEQFF. The chain uses TRBV24-1 and TRBJ2-1; 8 bases agree with TRBD2. This CDR3 is 14 amino acids long. With V trimmed by 5 bases and J by 3 bases, 2 bases remained unmatched. CDR1 and CDR2 (germline): KGHDR, SFDVKD.

This clonotype has at least ten counts. The rearrangement uses TRBV5-6 and TRBJ2-1, with 9 bases identical to TRBD2. CDR3 length: 16 residues. The V gene's germline CDR1 is SGHDT and CDR2 YYEEEE. V lost 0 bases and J lost 4; bases outside the gene matches: 5. This CDR3 reads CASSLVAGGLYNEQFF. The CDR3 nucleotides are TGTGCCAGCAGCTTGGTCGCGGGAGGGCTGTACAATGAGCAGTTCTTC.

On this clonotype itself: The CDR3 end shows no conserved phenylalanine or tryptophan, and so a read error is likely. The chain recombines TRBV7-9 with TRBJ2-5, with 10 bases aligning to TRBD1. This CDR3 comprises 13 residues. With V trimmed by 5 bases and J by 7 bases, 4 bases remained unmatched. Germline values: CDR1 SEHNR, CDR2 FQNEAQ (reference sequence). The CDR3 protein is CASSARTGGTQYL. The CDR3 DNA reads as TGTGCCAGCAGCGCGCGGACAGGGGGGACCCAGTACCTC.

CDR3 nucleotide sequence: TGTGCCAGCAGCTTGACAGGGGGCTACGAGCATAGATATTTT. Translating it yields CASSLTGGYEHRYF. The chain carries TRBV7-9 and TRBJ1-3, with 10 bases aligning to TRBD1. The CDR3 runs to 14 residues. Trimming took 3 bases from V and 15 from J; bases not matched to a gene: 11. The germline V gene has CDR1 SEHNR and CDR2 FQNEAQ (reference sequence). Full variable domain (missing parts from reference TRBV7-9 and TRBJ1-3): DTGVSQNPRHKITKRGQNVTFRCDPISEHNRLYWYRQTLGQGPEFLTYFQNEAQLEKSRLLSDRFSAERPKGSFSTLEIQRTEQGDSAMYLCASSLTGGYEHRYFGEGSWLTVV.

The genes are TRBV28 and TRBJ2-3; 9 positions agree with TRBD1. Looked up from germline, CDR1 is MDHEN and CDR2 is SYDVKM. The V and J ends lost 5 bases and 4 bases, in that order; junction bases with no gene match: 10. This CDR3 region has 16 residues. CDR3 sequence: CASSNGQGMWADTQYF. In nucleotides, the CDR3 is TGTGCCAGCAGTAACGGACAGGGGATGTGGGCAGATACGCAGTATTTT.

Points on this clonotype: A single base separates this from a much larger clone, so it may be a read error. The genes are TRBV7-2 and TRBJ1-3; D is uncertain. Germline CDR1 SGHTA, CDR2 FQGNSA. The CDR3 loop spans 12 amino acids. The CDR3 is CASGLLIGTIYF. The CDR3 bases are TGTGCCAGCGGCTTATTAATCGGCACCATATATTTT.

This clonotype was counted at least ten times. The chain couples TRBV5-8 to TRBJ2-3; weak D call: TRBD1 (6 bases). This CDR3 spans 15 amino acids. Trimming pared 6 bases from V and 3 bases from J, leaving 17 bases between. Germline lookup yields CDR1 SGHTS and CDR2 YDEGEE. CDR3 bases: TGTGCCAGCAAAACCCAGGGGTTTGTGACAGATACGCAGTATTTT. Protein: CASKTQGFVTDTQYF.